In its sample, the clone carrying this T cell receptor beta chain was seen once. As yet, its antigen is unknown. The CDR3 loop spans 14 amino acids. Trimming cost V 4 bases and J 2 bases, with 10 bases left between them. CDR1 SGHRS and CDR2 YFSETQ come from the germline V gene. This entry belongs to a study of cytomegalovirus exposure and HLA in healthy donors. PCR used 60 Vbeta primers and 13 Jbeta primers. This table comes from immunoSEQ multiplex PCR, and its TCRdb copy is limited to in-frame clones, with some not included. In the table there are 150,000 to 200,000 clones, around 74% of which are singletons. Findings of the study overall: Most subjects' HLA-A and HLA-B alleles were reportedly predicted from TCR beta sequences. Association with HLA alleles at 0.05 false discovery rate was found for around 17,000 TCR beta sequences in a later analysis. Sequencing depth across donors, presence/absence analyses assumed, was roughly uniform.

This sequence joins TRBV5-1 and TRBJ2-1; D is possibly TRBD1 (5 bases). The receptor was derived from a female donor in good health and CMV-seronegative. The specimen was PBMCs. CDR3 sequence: CASSRQGPYNEQFF. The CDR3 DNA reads TGCGCCAGCAGCCGCCAGGGCCCCTACAATGAGCAGTTCTTC.